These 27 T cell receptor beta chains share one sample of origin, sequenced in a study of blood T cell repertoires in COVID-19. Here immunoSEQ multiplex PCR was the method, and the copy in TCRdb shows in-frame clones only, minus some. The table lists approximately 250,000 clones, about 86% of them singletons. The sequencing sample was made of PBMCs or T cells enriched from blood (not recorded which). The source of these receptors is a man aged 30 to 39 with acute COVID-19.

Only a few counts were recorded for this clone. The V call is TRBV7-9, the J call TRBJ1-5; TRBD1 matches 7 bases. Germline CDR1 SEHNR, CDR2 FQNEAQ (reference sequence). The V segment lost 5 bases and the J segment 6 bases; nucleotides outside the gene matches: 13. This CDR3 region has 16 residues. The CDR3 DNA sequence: TGTGCCAGCAGCACCGACAGGGAAGGGTCGGGTCAGCCCCAGCATTTT. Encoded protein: CASSTDREGSGQPQHF.

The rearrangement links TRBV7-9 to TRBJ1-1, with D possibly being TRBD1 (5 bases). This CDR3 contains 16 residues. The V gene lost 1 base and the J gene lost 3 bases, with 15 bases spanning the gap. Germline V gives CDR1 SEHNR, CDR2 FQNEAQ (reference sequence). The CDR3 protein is CASSLGQGSLDTEAFF. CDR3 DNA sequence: TGTGCCAGCAGCTTAGGGCAGGGTAGTTTGGACACTGAAGCTTTCTTT.

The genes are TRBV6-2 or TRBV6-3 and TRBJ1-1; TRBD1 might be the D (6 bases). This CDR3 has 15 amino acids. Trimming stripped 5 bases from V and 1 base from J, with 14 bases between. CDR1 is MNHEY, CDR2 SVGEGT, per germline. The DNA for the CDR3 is TGTGCCAGCAGTAAAATCCCGACAGGGAACACTGAAGCTTTCTTT. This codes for CASSKIPTGNTEAFF.

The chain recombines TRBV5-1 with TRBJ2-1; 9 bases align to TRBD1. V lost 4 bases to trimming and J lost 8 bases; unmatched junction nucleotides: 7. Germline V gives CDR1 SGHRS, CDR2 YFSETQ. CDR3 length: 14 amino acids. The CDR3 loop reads CASSPGQGRDEQFF. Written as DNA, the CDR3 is TGCGCCAGCAGCCCCGGACAGGGGCGCGATGAGCAGTTCTTC.

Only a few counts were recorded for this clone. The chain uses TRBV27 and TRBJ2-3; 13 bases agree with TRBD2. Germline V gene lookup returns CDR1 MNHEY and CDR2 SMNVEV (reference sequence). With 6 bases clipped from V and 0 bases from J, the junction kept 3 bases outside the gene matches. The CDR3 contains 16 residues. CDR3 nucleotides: TGTGCCAGCAGGCGACTAGCGGGGGGTAGCACAGATACGCAGTATTTT. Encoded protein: CASRRLAGGSTDTQYF.

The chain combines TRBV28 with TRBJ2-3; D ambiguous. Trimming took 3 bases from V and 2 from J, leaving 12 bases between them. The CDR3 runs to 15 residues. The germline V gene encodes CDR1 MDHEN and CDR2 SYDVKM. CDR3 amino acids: CASSLVGLSTDTQYF. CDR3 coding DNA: TGTGCCAGCAGTTTGGTCGGGTTATCCACAGATACGCAGTATTTT.

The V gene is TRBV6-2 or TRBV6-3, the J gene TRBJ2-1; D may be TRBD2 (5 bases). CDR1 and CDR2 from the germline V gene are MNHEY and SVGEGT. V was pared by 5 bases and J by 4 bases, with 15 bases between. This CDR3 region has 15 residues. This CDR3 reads CASSTRLPTYNEQFF. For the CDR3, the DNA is TGTGCCAGCAGTACGAGACTACCAACGTACAATGAGCAGTTCTTC.

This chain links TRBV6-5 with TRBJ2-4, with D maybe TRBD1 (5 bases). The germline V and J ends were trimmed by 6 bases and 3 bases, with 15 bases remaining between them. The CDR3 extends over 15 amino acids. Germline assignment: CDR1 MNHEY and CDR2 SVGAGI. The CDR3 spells CASSPSSRDKNIQYF. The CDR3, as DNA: TGTGCCAGCAGCCCCTCCTCCAGGGACAAAAACATTCAGTACTTC.

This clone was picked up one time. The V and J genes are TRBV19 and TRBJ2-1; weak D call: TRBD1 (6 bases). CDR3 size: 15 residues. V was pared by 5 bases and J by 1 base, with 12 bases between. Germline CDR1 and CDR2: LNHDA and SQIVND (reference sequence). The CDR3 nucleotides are TGTGCCAGTAGTGCTTACAGGGATTCCTACAATGAGCAGTTCTTC. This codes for CASSAYRDSYNEQFF.

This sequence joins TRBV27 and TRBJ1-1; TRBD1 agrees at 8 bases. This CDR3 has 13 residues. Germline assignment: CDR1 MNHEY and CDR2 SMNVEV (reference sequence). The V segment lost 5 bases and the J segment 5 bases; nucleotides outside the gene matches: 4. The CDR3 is CASSGQGWTEAFF. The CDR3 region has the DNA TGTGCCAGCAGTGGACAGGGTTGGACTGAAGCTTTCTTT.

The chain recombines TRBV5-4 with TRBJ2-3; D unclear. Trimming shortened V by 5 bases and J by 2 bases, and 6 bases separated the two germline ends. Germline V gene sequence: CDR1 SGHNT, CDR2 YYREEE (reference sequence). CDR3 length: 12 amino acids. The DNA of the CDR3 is TGTGCCAGCAGTTTCAACACAGATACGCAGTATTTT. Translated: CASSFNTDTQYF. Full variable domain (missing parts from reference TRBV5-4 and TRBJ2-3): ETGVTQSPTHLIKTRGQQVTLRCSSQSGHNTVSWYQQALGQGPQFIFQYYREEENGRGNFPPRFSGLQFPNYSSELNVNALELDDSALYLCASSFNTDTQYFGPGTRLTVL.

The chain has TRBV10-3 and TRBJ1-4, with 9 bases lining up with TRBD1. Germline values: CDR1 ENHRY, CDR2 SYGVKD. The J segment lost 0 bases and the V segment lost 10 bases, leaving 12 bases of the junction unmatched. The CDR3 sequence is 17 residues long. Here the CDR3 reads CATSLRQGVTTNEKLFF. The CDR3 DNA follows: TGTGCCACGTCCTTGCGACAGGGGGTTACAACTAATGAAAAACTGTTTTTT.

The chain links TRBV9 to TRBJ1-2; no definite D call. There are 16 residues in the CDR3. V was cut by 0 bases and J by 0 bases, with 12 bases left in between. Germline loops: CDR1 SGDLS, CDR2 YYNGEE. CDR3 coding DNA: TGTGCCAGCAGCGTAGGTAAACACCTCACTAACTATGGCTACACCTTC. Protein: CASSVGKHLTNYGYTF. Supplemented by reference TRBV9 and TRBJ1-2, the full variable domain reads DSGVTQTPKHLITATGQRVTLRCSPRSGDLSVYWYQQSLDQGLQFLIQYYNGEERAKGNILERFSAQQFPDLHSELNLSSLELGDSALYFCASSVGKHLTNYGYTFGSGTRLTVV.

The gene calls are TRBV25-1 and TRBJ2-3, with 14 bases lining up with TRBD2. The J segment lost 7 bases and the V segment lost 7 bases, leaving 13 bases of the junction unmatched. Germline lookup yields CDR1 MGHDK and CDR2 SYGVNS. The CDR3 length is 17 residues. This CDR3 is CASTQNRLAGGYYTQYF. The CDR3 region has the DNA TGTGCCAGCACCCAAAACCGACTAGCGGGAGGGTACTATACGCAGTATTTT.

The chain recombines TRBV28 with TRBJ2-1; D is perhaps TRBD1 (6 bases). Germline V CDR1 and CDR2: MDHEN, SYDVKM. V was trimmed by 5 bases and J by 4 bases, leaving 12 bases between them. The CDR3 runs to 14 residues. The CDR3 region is CASSPRGQYNEQFF. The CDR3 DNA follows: TGTGCCAGCAGTCCCAGGGGCCAATACAATGAGCAGTTCTTC.

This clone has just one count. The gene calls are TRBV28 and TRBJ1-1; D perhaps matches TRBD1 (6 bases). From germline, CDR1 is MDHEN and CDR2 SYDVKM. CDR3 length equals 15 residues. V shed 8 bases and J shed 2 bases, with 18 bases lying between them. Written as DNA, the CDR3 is TGTGCCAGCCTCGTATGGGGGGGCGTAAACACTGAAGCTTTCTTT. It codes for CASLVWGGVNTEAFF.

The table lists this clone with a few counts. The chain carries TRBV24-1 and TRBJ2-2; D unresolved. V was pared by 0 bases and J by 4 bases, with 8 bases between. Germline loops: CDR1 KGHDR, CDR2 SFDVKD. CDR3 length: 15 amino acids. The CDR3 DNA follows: TGTGCCACCAGTGATTTGGGGCAGTTCACCGGGGAGCTGTTTTTT. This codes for CATSDLGQFTGELFF.

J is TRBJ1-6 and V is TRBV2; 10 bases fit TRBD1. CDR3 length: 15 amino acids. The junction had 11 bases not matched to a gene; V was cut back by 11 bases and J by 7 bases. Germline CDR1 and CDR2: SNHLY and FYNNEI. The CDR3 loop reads CASLGRDRGNSPLHF. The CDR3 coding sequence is TGTGCCTCCCTAGGGAGGGACAGGGGCAATTCACCCCTCCACTTT.

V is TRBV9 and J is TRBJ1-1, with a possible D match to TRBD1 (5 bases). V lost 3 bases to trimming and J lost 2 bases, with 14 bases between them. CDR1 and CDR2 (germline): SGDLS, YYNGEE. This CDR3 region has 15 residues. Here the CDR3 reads CASSAYGTVNTEAFF. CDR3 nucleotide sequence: TGTGCCAGCAGCGCATATGGGACTGTTAACACTGAAGCTTTCTTT.

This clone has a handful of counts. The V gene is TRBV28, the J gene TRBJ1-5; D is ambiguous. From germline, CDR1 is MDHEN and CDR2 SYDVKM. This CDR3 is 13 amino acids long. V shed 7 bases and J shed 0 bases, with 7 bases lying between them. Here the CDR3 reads CASTRDSNQPQHF. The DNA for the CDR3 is TGTGCCAGCACCCGGGATAGCAATCAGCCCCAGCATTTT.

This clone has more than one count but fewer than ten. As DNA, the CDR3 is TGTGCCAGCAGTTTCGACAGGGGCTTGTACGAGCAGTACGTC. The encoded protein is CASSFDRGLYEQYV. This rearrangement joins TRBV27 to TRBJ2-7; TRBD1 matches at 8 bases. Germline assignment: CDR1 MNHEY and CDR2 SMNVEV (reference sequence). With 3 bases clipped from V and 4 bases from J, the junction kept 5 bases outside the gene matches. This CDR3 has 14 amino acids.

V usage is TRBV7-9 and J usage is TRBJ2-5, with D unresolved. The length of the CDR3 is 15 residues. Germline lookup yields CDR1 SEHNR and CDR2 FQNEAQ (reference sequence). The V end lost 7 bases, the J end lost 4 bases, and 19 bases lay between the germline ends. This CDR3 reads CASTPFVVSAETQYF. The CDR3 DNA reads TGTGCCAGCACCCCCTTCGTCGTGAGTGCAGAGACCCAGTACTTC.

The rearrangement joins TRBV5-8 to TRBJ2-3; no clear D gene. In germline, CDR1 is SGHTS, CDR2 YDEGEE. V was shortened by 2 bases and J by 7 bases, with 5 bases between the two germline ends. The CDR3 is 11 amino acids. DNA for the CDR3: TGTGCCAGCAGCTTCCTTAATACGCAGTATTTT. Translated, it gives CASSFLNTQYF.

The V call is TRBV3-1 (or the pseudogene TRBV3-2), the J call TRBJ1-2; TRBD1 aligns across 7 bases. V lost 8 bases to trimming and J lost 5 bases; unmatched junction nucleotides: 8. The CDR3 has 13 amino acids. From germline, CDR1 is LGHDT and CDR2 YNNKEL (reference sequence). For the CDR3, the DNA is TGTGCCAGCGCCAGGGGGGAATCTTATGGCTACACCTTC. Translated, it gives CASARGESYGYTF.

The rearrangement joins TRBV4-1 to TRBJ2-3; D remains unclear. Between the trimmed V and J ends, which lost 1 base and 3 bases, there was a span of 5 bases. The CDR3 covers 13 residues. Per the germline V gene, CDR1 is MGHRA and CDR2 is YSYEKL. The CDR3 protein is CASSQGRTDTQYF. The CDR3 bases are TGCGCCAGCAGCCAAGGTAGAACAGATACGCAGTATTTT.

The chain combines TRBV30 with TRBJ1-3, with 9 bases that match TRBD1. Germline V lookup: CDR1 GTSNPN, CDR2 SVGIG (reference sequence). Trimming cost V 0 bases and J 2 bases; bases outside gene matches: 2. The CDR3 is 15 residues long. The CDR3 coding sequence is TGTGCCTGGAGTGTAAGGACAGGGGCTGGAAACACCATATATTTT. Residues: CAWSVRTGAGNTIYF.

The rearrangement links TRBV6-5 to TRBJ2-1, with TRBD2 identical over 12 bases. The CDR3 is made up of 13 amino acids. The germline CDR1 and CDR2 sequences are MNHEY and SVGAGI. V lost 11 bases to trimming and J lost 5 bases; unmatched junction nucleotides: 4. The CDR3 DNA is TGTGCCGGAAGACTAGCGGGGGACAATGAGCAGTTCTTC. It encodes CAGRLAGDNEQFF.